Presented here are 6 T cell receptor beta chains from one specimen sequenced in a study of CD8+CD57+ T cells in acquired aplastic anemia (dated by TCRdb to the late 2010s). TCRdb shows the sequencer as Illumina HiSeq 2000. Genomic DNA was used as template for profiling of TCR beta VDJ combinations and CDR3 sequences. Through fastp at Q25 and MiXCR, TCRdb rebuilt clones from the public reads, retaining in-frame beta chains. Every entry covers one CDR3 protein and lists the most common genes and DNA from its rows. The sample profile shows 120,000 or so distinct CDR3 sequences; over 30% of them were found once. The ten largest account for approximately 2.6% of the sample. The patients picked for sequencing were ones in whom flow cytometry had shown an expansion of CD8+CD57+ cells. The sample was sorted CD4+, CD8+, or CD8+CD57+ T cells (not recorded which) from PBMCs. These receptors were obtained from a human donor with aplastic anemia.

This clonotype was detected ten times or more. V usage is TRBV6-1 and J usage is TRBJ2-1, with 9 bases fitting TRBD1. There are 14 residues in the CDR3. The V segment lost 6 bases and the J segment 7 bases; nucleotides outside the gene matches: 7. CDR1 is MNHNS and CDR2 is SASEGT in the germline V gene. The CDR3 bases are TGTGCCAGCAGGCTGACAGGGGGTACGAATGAGCAGTTCTTC. Its translation is CASRLTGGTNEQFF.

The genes are TRBV29-1 and TRBJ2-5; D unresolved. V was clipped by 5 bases and J by 1 base, with 11 bases between them. The CDR3 is 13 residues long. The germline gives CDR1 SQVTM, CDR2 ANQGSEA. Here the CDR3 DNA reads TGCAGCGTTTCTGGAGAATCCCAAGAGACCCAGTACTTC. It specifies CSVSGESQETQYF.

The genes are TRBV5-1 and TRBJ2-5; TRBD1 or TRBD2 may be the D gene (5 bases each). V was cut by 4 bases and J by 1 base, with 17 bases left in between. The CDR3 spans 16 residues. CDR1 and CDR2 (germline): SGHRS, YFSETQ. CDR3 nucleotide sequence: TGCGCCAGCAGCGGAAGACCCGGGACCACCCAAGAGACCCAGTACTTC. It encodes CASSGRPGTTQETQYF. Looking up the rest from reference TRBV5-1 and TRBJ2-5 gives the full variable domain: KAGVTQTPRYLIKTRGQQVTLSCSPISGHRSVSWYQQTPGQGLQFLFEYFSETQRNKGNFPGRFSGRQFSNSRSEMNVSTLELGDSALYLCASSGRPGTTQETQYFGPGTRLLVL.

This clonotype was seen many times. V usage is TRBV4-1 and J usage is TRBJ1-2, with 9 nucleotides matching TRBD1. The CDR3 runs 13 residues. Germline CDR1 MGHRA, CDR2 YSYEKL. The V segment lost 0 bases and the J segment 8 bases; nucleotides outside the gene matches: 1. CDR3 loop: CASSQEGTGGYTF. The CDR3 DNA follows: TGCGCCAGCAGCCAAGAGGGGACAGGGGGCTACACCTTC.

The genes are TRBV2 and TRBJ1-5; D uncertain. Germline V gives CDR1 SNHLY, CDR2 FYNNEI. Deletions cut 7 bases from V and 0 bases from J, with 10 bases between. This CDR3 is built from 14 residues. CDR3 coding DNA: TGTGCCAGCACCGATCAAGATAGCAATCAGCCCCAGCATTTT. Encoded protein: CASTDQDSNQPQHF.

The genes are TRBV28 and TRBJ2-3; D could derive from TRBD1 or TRBD2 (6 bases each). CDR3 size: 15 residues. In germline, CDR1 is MDHEN, CDR2 SYDVKM. Trimming stripped 2 bases from V and 3 bases from J, with 12 bases between. In DNA, the CDR3 is TGTGCCAGCAGTTTAGGGGGGCGTGGGACAGATACGCAGTATTTT. It encodes CASSLGGRGTDTQYF.